This TCR beta chain was sequenced during a study of blood T cell repertoires in COVID-19 (dated by TCRdb to the early 2020s). For context, the study as a whole: Samples from collaborators originated in the United States, Italy and Spain and spanned both the acute and convalescent phases of COVID-19. The prospective study material was composed of cDNA or gDNA derived from T cells, B-cell-depleted T cells, or PBMCs. Subjects who had been exposed to COVID-19, were actively infected with it, or had recovered from it provided the deeply sampled blood TCRbeta repertoires that made up the dataset. The repertoires were released in a freely available public database intended as a resource for research on the immune response to SARS-CoV-2. The samples were drawn from the first 160 participants of the ongoing ImmuneRACE study and from some 1,300 subjects provided by 6 global collaborators. The sample metadata nearly always contained a de-identified subject ID, COVID-19 status, age in years and sex. Where available, HLA class I and class II types were obtained from metadata supplied by the sample provider rather than from assay-based typing.

TCRbeta CDR3 regions were amplified from genomic DNA by means of the immunoSEQ Assay, a bias-controlled multiplex PCR. The original pipeline was this. The number of nucleated cells in each sample was estimated from the amplification of reference gene primers within the assay. To quantify the absolute abundance of each unique TCRbeta CDR3 rearrangement, sequence reads were collapsed and filtered. For each sample, productive Simpson clonality was calculated as the square root of Simpson's diversity index across productive rearrangements. TCRdb took over this immuneACCESS table, retaining in-frame rearrangements with V and J assigned. Such tables are incomplete; in checked studies, under half of the missing clones stem from an unresolved V gene, and the remainder is unexplained. D and trimming were read from the DNA, whereas the V and J calls and clone size are those reported in that table. Recorded for this sample are about 140,000 clones; 70% to 90% of them occurred a single time. Clones ranked in the top ten supply around 5% of the sample.

The collaborating institutions used their own protocols to collect whole blood in K2EDTA tubes. For TCRbeta analysis, collaborators shipped samples as frozen whole blood, isolated PBMCs, or DNA extracted from either of those sample types. Broader findings and caveats from the paper: The amount of clinical and demographic metadata varied by source and participant and was provided uncurated.

Comment on this clone: It lacks a known antigen. Within one base of it there is no much larger clone, and no base qualities were kept.

The CDR3 has 14 amino acids, counting the end cysteine and phenylalanine. Only CDR3 DNA remains: 42 bases, in frame from the first base. V is trimmed back by 3 bases and J by 1 base, and the junction contains 3 bases that no gene match accounts for. The CDR1 and CDR2 encoded by the germline V gene are KGHSH and LQKENI. Specimen: peripheral blood. The source is a human donor in a cohort sampled during active COVID-19. Recombination joined TRBV18 with TRBJ2-7, with 7 bases matching TRBD1. The bases read TGTGCCAGCTCACCTCCGACAGGGTCCTACGAGCAGTACTTC. This codes for CASSPPTGSYEQYF.